The rows below give T cell receptor beta chains drawn from one sample of a study of blood T cells in healthy people across ages. TCRdb used MiXCR to reprocess the 5' RACE reads, holding one entry per CDR3 protein. The table has more than 900,000 distinct CDR3 sequences, around 29% seen once. The same specimen was also included in a second study, on T cells of mothers and their children.

Sequencing input: blood. These receptor sequences come from a woman in her forties in good health. The CDR3 runs from the conserved cysteine through the conserved F or W. Fields, in order: J gene, CDR3 length, V gene, D gene, clone size, CDR3 DNA, CDR3 protein. The D gene is left open where the match is weak. Expanded clones are given a class, and other clones once, few, many or no size at all.

>TRBJ1-2|14|TRBV20-1|.|few
TGCAGTGCTAGAGATTTCGCGGGCATAGATGGCTACACCTTC
CSARDFAGIDGYTF
>TRBJ1-6|12|TRBV10-3|.|few
TGTGCCATCAGCAAAGCTAATTCACCCCTCCACTTT
CAISKANSPLHF
>TRBJ2-1|15|TRBV7-2|TRBD2|many
TGTGCCAGCAGCTTAGGCGGGGGGAGGTACAATGAGCAGTTCTTC
CASSLGGGRYNEQFF
>TRBJ1-1|13|TRBV29-1|TRBD1|.
TGCAGCGTTGGGCTAAGGGGGCGCGGTGAAGCTTTCTTT
CSVGLRGRGEAFF
>TRBJ1-2|15|TRBV20-1|.|.
TGCAGTGCTAGCCTCGACAGAACCTACAACTATGGCTACACCTTC
CSASLDRTYNYGYTF
>TRBJ2-7|15|TRBV10-3|TRBD2|few
TGTGCCATCAGTGAGAATTCTAGCGGGGGAGACGAGCAGTACTTC
CAISENSSGGDEQYF
>TRBJ1-6|13|TRBV7-2|.|.
TGTGCCAGCAGCCGCGAGAGGAATTCACCCCTCCACTTT
CASSRERNSPLHF
>TRBJ2-5|17|TRBV11-3|.|.
TGTGCCAGCAGCTTAGGCGTTTGTGACGGGGGATTTGAGACCCAGTACTTC
CASSLGVCDGGFETQYF
>TRBJ2-7|15|TRBV7-2|.|few
TGTGCCAGCAGCCAAGGACTTTACCCCTCCTACGAGCAGTACTTC
CASSQGLYPSYEQYF
>TRBJ2-1|16|TRBV7-9|TRBD1|few
TGTGCCAGCAGCCGGAGGACAGGGGGTCGAGGTAATGAGCAGTTCTTC
CASSRRTGGRGNEQFF
>TRBJ2-5|14|TRBV11-2|.|.
TGTGCCAGCAGCCTAGAGTTGGACCAAGAGACCCAGTACTTC
CASSLELDQETQYF
>TRBJ2-7|15|TRBV6-5|.|few
TGTGCCAGCACCCTTAGCAACAGGGCGCCCTACGAGCAGTACTTC
CASTLSNRAPYEQYF
>TRBJ2-5|12|TRBV6-5|TRBD1|.
TGTGCCAGCAATTCAGGGGGAGAGACCCAGTACTTC
CASNSGGETQYF
>TRBJ2-2|14|TRBV5-1|.|.
TGCGCCAGCAGACCACAGGCGAACACCGGGGAGCTGTTTTTT
CASRPQANTGELFF
>TRBJ1-5|16|TRBV18|.|few
TGTGCCAGCTCACCTGAATTGGGACTCCAAAATCAGCCCCAGCATTTT
CASSPELGLQNQPQHF
>TRBJ1-1|13|TRBV20-1|.|.
TGCAGTGCCACCGGGACGACGGACCCTGAAGCTTTCTTT
CSATGTTDPEAFF
>TRBJ2-3|15|TRBV5-1|TRBD2|.
TGCGCCAGCAGTCAGCGGGAGGGCCAGTCAGATACGCAGTATTTT
CASSQREGQSDTQYF
>TRBJ1-6|13|TRBV11-2|.|few
TGTGCCAGCAGCTTTCTAAAGGATTCACCCCTCCACTTT
CASSFLKDSPLHF
>TRBJ1-2|14|TRBV5-1|.|few
TGCGCCAGCAGCTCGGGACGGTTTAACTATGGCTACACCTTC
CASSSGRFNYGYTF
>TRBJ1-2|14|TRBV20-1|.|many
TGCAGTGCTCTACATAGCGGATCGGTCTATGGCTACACCTTC
CSALHSGSVYGYTF
>TRBJ2-3|15|TRBV5-1|.|many
TGCGCCAGCAGCTTGGATGGGAGCAAGGTGGATACGCAGTATTTT
CASSLDGSKVDTQYF
>TRBJ1-1|16|TRBV27|.|.
TGTGCCAGCAGCCCCCTGCCAGGGGTGGGTACCACTGAAGCTTTCTTT
CASSPLPGVGTTEAFF
>TRBJ2-3|17|TRBV5-1|TRBD2|.
TGCGCCAGCGGCCCTCTTTTAAGCGGGGGGGCAGTTAATACGCAGTATTTT
CASGPLLSGGAVNTQYF
>TRBJ1-2|15|TRBV5-6|TRBD1|.
TGTGCCAGCAGCTTGATCACAGGGGGCCTCTATGGCTACACCTTC
CASSLITGGLYGYTF
>TRBJ2-1|14|TRBV29-1|.|.
TGCAGCGTTGAGGACGTCAGCTCCTACAATGAGCAGTTCTTC
CSVEDVSSYNEQFF
>TRBJ2-1|14|TRBV27|.|few
TGTGCCAGCCGGTCGGGGCAGACACAAGAGACCCAGTTCTTC
CASRSGQTQETQFF
>TRBJ2-7|13|TRBV2|.|few
TGTGCCGGCAAAGATGCGGAACCCTACGAGCAGTACTTC
CAGKDAEPYEQYF
>TRBJ1-1|14|TRBV20-1|TRBD1|.
TGCAGTGCTAGCAGACAGGGCTTAAACGCTGAAGCTTTCTTT
CSASRQGLNAEAFF
>TRBJ2-1|17|TRBV11-3|TRBD2|.
TGTGCCAGCAGCTTAGACGGACTAGCGGGGGCAAACAATGAGCAGTTCTTC
CASSLDGLAGANNEQFF
>TRBJ2-4|18|TRBV5-1|.|.
TGCGCCAGCAGCAGATTAGGGGCAGGGAAGGGGGGAAGGAACATTCAGTACTTC
CASSRLGAGKGGRNIQYF
>TRBJ1-6|15|TRBV7-9|TRBD1|.
TGTGCCAGCAGCGTATACGGGACAGGGGATTCACCCCTCCACTTT
CASSVYGTGDSPLHF
>TRBJ2-7|14|TRBV11-2|.|many
TGTGCCAGCAGCATGGGTTTTAGCTCCTACGAGCAGTACTTC
CASSMGFSSYEQYF
>TRBJ1-2|14|TRBV12-3/TRBV12-4|.|.
TGTGCCAGCAGTGTACCGGGATACATCTATGGCTACACCTTC
CASSVPGYIYGYTF
>TRBJ2-5|14|TRBV29-1|.|once
TGCAACAAAGAGGGGGGCCGCCGACCAGAGACCCAGTACTTC
CNKEGGRRPETQYF
>TRBJ1-2|16|TRBV5-1|.|many
TGCGCCAGCAGTGCCGCGGCGGTGGACAGAGGCCATGGCTACACCTTC
CASSAAAVDRGHGYTF
>TRBJ1-1|15|TRBV20-1|.|few
TGCAGTGCCCCGCTTCGGGGCAGGCTGAACACTGAAGCTTTCTTT
CSAPLRGRLNTEAFF
>TRBJ1-2|15|TRBV18|.|many
TGTGCCAGCTCACCACCGTCGGGGGCGGGCTATGGCTACACCTTC
CASSPPSGAGYGYTF
>TRBJ2-7|15|TRBV7-9|.|few
TGTGCCAGCAGCCTTAGCCTCACCTCCTCCTACGAGCAGTACTTC
CASSLSLTSSYEQYF
>TRBJ1-5|13|TRBV7-2|.|many
TGTGCCAGCAGCTTGCAGCGCAATCAGCCCCAGCATTTT
CASSLQRNQPQHF
>TRBJ2-5|13|TRBV14|.|.
TGTGCCAGCAGCCTCAAGGAGTGGGAGACCCAGTACTTC
CASSLKEWETQYF
>TRBJ2-2|15|TRBV7-6|TRBD1|once
TGTGCCAGCAGCTACGGACAGGGGGACACCGGGGAGCTGTTTTTT
CASSYGQGDTGELFF
>TRBJ2-1|16|TRBV20-1|.|.
TGCAGTGCTAGCCCCCGAGGGGTCCCGGGGATCGGTGAGCAGTTCTTC
CSASPRGVPGIGEQFF